This T cell receptor (beta chain) stems from a study of blood T cell repertoires in COVID-19. For the study at large: Acute-phase and convalescent COVID-19 samples originated in the United States, Italy and Spain. T cells, B-cell-depleted T cells, or PBMCs supplied cDNA or gDNA.

Original data processing: Cell counts per sample came from amplifying reference gene primers. Some clones are missing from TCRdb's copy, which holds only in-frame ones; the method was immunoSEQ multiplex PCR. V, J and clone size are those of that table, while D and trimming were read from the DNA. The sample includes about 59,000 clones, around 80% seen only once; the top ten take about 3.5%. V lost 5 bases, J lost 1 base, and 4 bases lay in between. The CDR3 has 11 amino acids. CDR1 and CDR2 from the germline V gene are SGHRS and YFSETQ. Material: peripheral blood. This sequence was found in a man between 60 and 75 years old with acute or convalescent COVID-19. The chain joins TRBV5-1 to TRBJ2-7; D gene unclear. The CDR3 DNA is TGCGCCAGCAGGTCTTCCTACGAGCAGTACTTC. Translation: CASRSSYEQYF.